These 20 T cell receptor beta chains were sequenced from one sample in a study of T cell responses to AZD1222 COVID-19 vaccine. Assay: immunoSEQ multiplex PCR; the TCRdb copy retains only in-frame clones and omits some. There are about 68,000 clones in the sample; around 83% occur only once, and around an eighth lies in the top ten. The sample consisted of peripheral blood, taken on day 0 of AZD1222 vaccination. The source of these receptors is an adult in good health.

The chain uses TRBV9 and TRBJ1-2; TRBD1 might be the D (5 bases). The germline CDR1 and CDR2 sequences are SGDLS and YYNGEE. The V end lost 5 bases, the J end lost 8 bases, and 19 bases lay between the germline ends. The CDR3 covers 14 residues. The CDR3 spells CASRAQGWMGGYTF. As DNA, the CDR3 is TGTGCCAGCAGGGCCCAGGGCTGGATGGGAGGCTACACCTTC.

The V gene is TRBV5-1, the J gene TRBJ1-1; 10 bases are shared with TRBD1. V was pared by 4 bases and J by 6 bases, with 12 bases of the junction left unmatched. Per germline, CDR1 SGHRS and CDR2 YFSETQ. This CDR3 region has 16 residues. The CDR3 nucleotides are TGCGCCAGCAGCCGGGGCCCGGGACAGGGGTCCTCTGAAGCTTTCTTT. Protein sequence: CASSRGPGQGSSEAFF.

V gene TRBV18 combines with J gene TRBJ2-7; 12 positions agree with TRBD2. Looked up from germline, CDR1 is KGHSH and CDR2 is LQKENI. Germline trimming cut 3 bases from V and 1 base from J; bases unmatched to any gene: 4. The CDR3 is 16 residues long. CDR3 sequence (DNA): TGTGCCAGCTCACCGTCTAGCGGGGGGGCGTCCTACGAGCAGTACTTC. Its translation: CASSPSSGGASYEQYF.

The chain has TRBV27 and TRBJ1-3; TRBD1 is a possible D gene (5 bases). Germline loops: CDR1 MNHEY, CDR2 SMNVEV (reference sequence). The CDR3 contains 15 residues. V lost 4 bases and J 7 bases, leaving 17 bases between the germline ends. DNA for the CDR3: TGTGCCAGCAGTTGGCGGGACCCGACACGGAACACCATATATTTT. Amino acids: CASSWRDPTRNTIYF.

Note on this clone: At one of its ends the junction is not consistent with the germline gene, which may arise from a read error. V is TRBV7-7 and J is TRBJ1-3; D is unresolved. The CDR3 runs 15 residues. Germline V gene data show CDR1 as SSHAT and CDR2 as FNYEAQ (reference sequence). CDR3 bases: TGTGCTAGCAGCTTAATGCCAGACACTGGAAACACCATATATTTT. Protein: CASSLMPDTGNTIYF.

This CDR3 is CASSQRTTGDPRGEQYF. DNA for the CDR3: TGTGCCAGCAGCCAAAGGACGACAGGCGACCCTCGGGGAGAGCAGTACTTC. The chain carries TRBV14 and TRBJ2-7; a weak D match, TRBD1 (6 bases). CDR1 and CDR2 from the germline V gene are SGHDN and FVKESK. The germline V and J ends were trimmed by 2 bases and 7 bases, with 24 bases remaining between them. The CDR3 has 17 residues.

This clone was found a few times. The rearrangement joins TRBV7-8 to TRBJ2-1; TRBD2 matches 7 bases. Per germline, CDR1 SGHVS and CDR2 FQNEAQ. V shed 3 bases, J shed 6 bases, and the junction held 20 bases outside the gene matches. CDR3 size: 19 residues. The CDR3 here is CASSLGRVGGSRLGNEQFF. In nucleotides, the CDR3 is TGTGCCAGCAGCTTGGGGAGGGTCGGGGGAAGCAGGTTAGGCAATGAGCAGTTCTTC.

The rearrangement uses TRBV5-4 and TRBJ2-5; unclear D gene. Germline loops: CDR1 SGHNT, CDR2 YYREEE (reference sequence). The CDR3 spans 13 residues. V dropped 1 base and J dropped 4 bases, with 8 bases sitting between them. The DNA of the CDR3 is TGTGCCAGCAGCTTGTCACCTTCAGAGACCCAGTACTTC. Translated, it gives CASSLSPSETQYF.

This clone has a handful of counts. The chain combines TRBV7-9 with TRBJ1-6; perhaps TRBD1 as D (5 bases). Deletions cut 1 base from V and 5 bases from J, with 12 bases between. The germline V gene has CDR1 SEHNR and CDR2 FQNEAQ (reference sequence). The CDR3 consists of 16 residues. The CDR3 sequence is CASSLVGAVDNSPLHF. The DNA of the CDR3 is TGTGCCAGCAGCTTAGTTGGGGCAGTCGATAATTCACCCCTCCACTTT.

In nucleotides, the CDR3 is TGCGCCAGCAGCCAAGGTCTCCCCCATCGGGGGTCGGGCGGCTACACCTTC. Encoded protein: CASSQGLPHRGSGGYTF. The chain links TRBV4-3 to TRBJ1-2; TRBD1 is a possible D gene (5 bases). The CDR3 covers 17 residues. The V gene's germline CDR1 is LGHNA and CDR2 YSLEER. V was shortened by 1 base and J by 8 bases, with 23 bases between the two germline ends.

This clone was picked up a small number of times. The CDR3 is CSAATGPMNTEAFF. The CDR3 nucleotides read TGCAGCGCCGCGACAGGGCCCATGAACACTGAAGCTTTCTTT. The V and J genes are TRBV29-1 and TRBJ1-1, with 7 bases matching TRBD1. CDR3 length equals 14 residues. Germline loops: CDR1 SQVTM, CDR2 ANQGSEA. The J segment lost 0 bases and the V segment lost 7 bases, leaving 8 bases of the junction unmatched.

The chain recombines TRBV4-3 with TRBJ1-6; D possibly corresponds to TRBD1 (5 bases). CDR3 length: 15 amino acids. Trimming shortened V by 1 base and J by 9 bases, and 13 bases separated the two germline ends. CDR1 and CDR2 (germline): LGHNA, YSLEER. CDR3 nucleotide sequence: TGCGCCAGCAGCCAAGTCGAAGGGGTGGGTTCACCCCTCCACTTT. Translating gives CASSQVEGVGSPLHF.

This clone was seen once. The chain recombines TRBV5-4 with TRBJ1-4; 10 positions match TRBD1. CDR1 is SGHNT, CDR2 YYREEE, per germline (reference sequence). This CDR3 is built from 17 residues. Losses at the gene ends were 3 bases for V and 7 bases for J; bases not matched to a gene: 12. CDR3 sequence: CASSSSPGQGGGEKLFF. The CDR3 nucleotides are TGTGCCAGCAGCTCTTCCCCCGGACAGGGGGGAGGTGAAAAACTGTTTTTT.

The chain carries TRBV12-3 or TRBV12-4 and TRBJ1-6; D not resolved. V gave up 7 bases and J gave up 10 bases, with 14 bases separating them. The length of the CDR3 is 13 residues. CDR3 nucleotides: TGTGCCAGCACGTCCGATCTTGGCTCACCCCTCCACTTT. Its translation is CASTSDLGSPLHF.

This clone has just one count. The CDR3 nucleotides are TGTGCCAGCAGCCGGGTTAGCGGGGGGGCCTACGAGCAGTACTTC. It translates to CASSRVSGGAYEQYF. V is TRBV5-6 and J is TRBJ2-7, with TRBD2 matching 11 bases. The CDR3 spans 15 residues. Germline CDR1 SGHDT, CDR2 YYEEEE. V lost 4 bases to trimming and J lost 2 bases; unmatched junction nucleotides: 5.

This clone was counted at least ten times. The rearrangement joins TRBV6-5 to TRBJ2-1; D is uncertain. The CDR3 length is 12 residues. With 4 bases removed from V and 7 bases from J, the gap between germline ends came to 8 bases. CDR1 and CDR2 from the germline V gene are MNHEY and SVGAGI. The CDR3 DNA reads as TGTGCCAGCAGTTTAGGGCAAAATGAGCAGTTCTTC. Its protein product is CASSLGQNEQFF.

V usage is TRBV5-6 and J usage is TRBJ2-5; 7 nucleotides match TRBD1. J gave up 1 base and V 3 bases, and 6 bases lay outside the gene matches. This CDR3 contains 15 residues. The germline V gene has CDR1 SGHDT and CDR2 YYEEEE. This CDR3 is CASSSITGVQETQYF. CDR3 bases: TGTGCCAGCAGCTCGATAACAGGGGTCCAAGAGACCCAGTACTTC.

The chain employs TRBV14 and TRBJ1-1; tentatively, D is TRBD1 (5 bases). The CDR3 is made up of 13 amino acids. Trimming removed 0 bases from V and 4 bases from J, with 6 bases in between. The germline V gene encodes CDR1 SGHDN and CDR2 FVKESK. CDR3 region: CASSQDRGTEAFF. The CDR3 DNA is TGTGCCAGCAGCCAAGATAGGGGCACTGAAGCTTTCTTT.

This rearrangement joins TRBV5-4 to TRBJ1-2; 7 bases line up with TRBD1. The junction had 6 bases not matched to a gene; V was cut back by 0 bases and J by 4 bases. The CDR3 covers 15 residues. Germline CDR1 SGHNT, CDR2 YYREEE (reference sequence). For the CDR3, the DNA is TGTGCCAGCAGCTTGGGGGGACAGCAAGCCTATGGCTACACCTTC. Translating gives CASSLGGQQAYGYTF.

The V call is TRBV9, the J call TRBJ2-1; 12 bases are a match to TRBD2. The CDR3 sequence is 16 residues long. Germline assignment: CDR1 SGDLS and CDR2 YYNGEE. V dropped 4 bases and J dropped 3; count of bases not matched to a gene: 5. The CDR3 DNA reads TGTGCCAGCAGCCCCGGACTAGCGGGGAGCTACAATGAGCAGTTCTTC. Protein product: CASSPGLAGSYNEQFF.